These 26 T cell receptor beta chains share one sample of origin, sequenced in a study of shared clonotypes between healthy human individuals. Sequencing used immunoSEQ multiplex PCR; TCRdb keeps in-frame clones, though not all of them. Of roughly 500,000 clones in the sample, approximately 80% are singletons; the top ten hold about 11%. Sequenced input: PBMCs. These receptors all stem from a woman between 40 and 50 years old in good health. Some clones in this sample may be carry-over from other donors' samples.

The rearrangement joins TRBV28 to TRBJ2-5, with TRBD1 matching over 7 bases. Looked up from germline, CDR1 is MDHEN and CDR2 is SYDVKM. The CDR3 runs to 16 residues. V gave up 4 bases and J gave up 5 bases; unmatched junction bases: 13. The CDR3 loop is CASSSHRLARGETQYF. Written as DNA, the CDR3 is TGTGCCAGCAGTTCCCATCGGCTCGCCAGGGGGGAGACCCAGTACTTC.

V usage is TRBV7-9 and J usage is TRBJ1-6, with 7 bases matching TRBD1. Germline V CDR1 and CDR2: SEHNR, FQNEAQ (reference sequence). Unmatched junction bases numbered 8, after V lost 6 bases and J lost 9 bases. The CDR3 contains 14 residues. CDR3 amino acids: CASSAEGALSPLHF. DNA for the CDR3: TGTGCCAGCAGTGCGGAGGGGGCGCTTTCACCCCTCCACTTT.

The DNA of the CDR3 is TGTGCCAGCAGCCCCCGCCGAGCGGGAGGCTACGAGCAGTACTTC. Encoded protein: CASSPRRAGGYEQYF. V is TRBV9 and J is TRBJ2-7; 9 bases map to TRBD2. The V gene end was trimmed by 4 bases and the J gene end by 3 bases; junction bases not matched to a gene: 8. The germline gives CDR1 SGDLS, CDR2 YYNGEE. This CDR3 spans 15 amino acids.

This clone was detected many times. The chain combines TRBV10-2 with TRBJ2-1, with 8 nucleotides matching TRBD2. This CDR3 comprises 16 residues. V trimming: 3 bases; J trimming: 1 base; junction bases outside the gene matches: 5. The V gene's germline CDR1 is WSHSY and CDR2 SAAADI. In DNA, the CDR3 is TGCGCCAGCAGTGACCCTAGCGGGCCTTCCTACAATGAGCAGTTCTTC. This sequence encodes CASSDPSGPSYNEQFF.

Worth noting for this clone: This likely stems from a read error, as it lies one base from a far larger clone. The rearrangement uses TRBV30 and TRBJ2-7; 8 bases map to TRBD2. V shed 8 bases and J 7 bases; nucleotides not matched to a gene: 19. The CDR3 loop spans 15 amino acids. Germline CDR1 and CDR2: GTSNPN and SVGIG (reference sequence). In DNA form, the CDR3 reads TGTGCCCGGACCCCCGGGACTAGGCCCGGTTCGGAGCAGTACTTC. This gives the protein CARTPGTRPGSEQYF.

This chain connects TRBV14 to TRBJ1-3; no definite D call. The V and J ends lost 1 base and 11 bases respectively, with 9 bases between them. The V gene's germline CDR1 is SGHDN and CDR2 FVKESK. CDR3 size: 12 residues. CDR3 protein: CASSQAAPPIYF. CDR3 bases: TGTGCCAGCAGCCAAGCGGCCCCCCCCATATATTTT. Using reference TRBV14 and TRBJ1-3 for the parts outside the CDR3, the full variable domain is EAGVTQFPSHSVIEKGQTVTLRCDPISGHDNLYWYRRVMGKEIKFLLHFVKESKQDESGMPNNRFLAERTGGTYSTLKVQPAELEDSGVYFCASSQAAPPIYFGEGSWLTVV.

The chain joins TRBV28 to TRBJ2-3, with 8 bases aligning to TRBD2. CDR3 length: 16 residues. The V gene end was trimmed by 5 bases and the J gene end by 3 bases; junction bases not matched to a gene: 10. Germline assignment: CDR1 MDHEN and CDR2 SYDVKM. In DNA form, the CDR3 reads TGTGCCAGCAGTCACCCCAGCGGGAGCAAGACAGATACGCAGTATTTT. This gives the protein CASSHPSGSKTDTQYF.

This clone has only a few counts. The rearrangement joins TRBV5-6 to TRBJ2-1; possible D gene TRBD2, 5 bases. This CDR3 is 15 amino acids long. Germline values: CDR1 SGHDT, CDR2 YYEEEE. Trimming left V 4 bases short and J 6 bases short, with 17 bases between. The CDR3 region is CASSPFQRTLNEQFF. In nucleotides, the CDR3 is TGTGCCAGCAGCCCCTTCCAGCGGACTCTCAATGAGCAGTTCTTC.

V gene TRBV30 combines with J gene TRBJ1-2; perhaps TRBD1 as D (5 bases). CDR3 length: 13 residues. V was clipped by 3 bases and J by 7 bases, with 15 bases between them. The germline V gene encodes CDR1 GTSNPN and CDR2 SVGIG (reference sequence). CDR3 in amino acids: CAWSPAHGGGYTF. CDR3 DNA sequence: TGTGCCTGGAGCCCCGCCCATGGGGGTGGCTACACCTTC.

V gene TRBV6-5 combines with J gene TRBJ2-1; unclear D gene. This CDR3 comprises 13 residues. Germline lookup yields CDR1 MNHEY and CDR2 SVGAGI. Trimming pared 10 bases from V and 11 bases from J, leaving 21 bases between. As DNA, the CDR3 is TGTGCCACCCACGTCGGGCCAAAGCAGCAGCAGTTCTTC. It translates to CATHVGPKQQQFF.

This chain joins TRBV7-9 and TRBJ2-5; D may be TRBD2 (5 bases). CDR3 length: 15 residues. V gave up 7 bases and J gave up 3 bases, with 18 bases separating them. Germline CDR1 reads SEHNR; CDR2 reads FQNEAQ (reference sequence). The CDR3 DNA is TGTGCCAGCACCACCGCAGGCCAGACTAAAGAGACCCAGTACTTC. Its translation: CASTTAGQTKETQYF.

The gene calls are TRBV7-2 and TRBJ1-1; no clear D. In germline, CDR1 is SGHTA, CDR2 FQGNSA. Trimming removed 5 bases at V and 4 bases at J, with 11 bases between. This CDR3 region has 13 residues. The CDR3 region has the DNA TGTGCCAGCAGCACTAACAGTATCACTGAAGCTTTCTTT. Translated: CASSTNSITEAFF. The full variable domain, with the rest looked up from reference TRBV7-2 and TRBJ1-1, is GAGVSQSPSNKVTEKGKDVELRCDPISGHTALYWYRQSLGQGLEFLIYFQGNSAPDKSGLPSDRFSAERTGGSVSTLTIQRTQQEDSAVYLCASSTNSITEAFFGQGTRLTVV.

This rearrangement joins TRBV7-9 to TRBJ2-1; D not resolved. The CDR3 consists of 11 residues. Germline V lookup: CDR1 SEHNR, CDR2 FQNEAQ (reference sequence). V was shortened by 4 bases and J by 14 bases, with 12 bases between the two germline ends. CDR3 amino acids: CASSSAPSEFF. The CDR3 DNA reads TGTGCCAGCAGCTCGGCCCCTTCCGAGTTCTTC.

The chain recombines TRBV2 with TRBJ2-7, with TRBD1 matching over 8 bases. The junction had 9 bases not matched to a gene; V was cut back by 8 bases and J by 6 bases. The length of the CDR3 is 13 residues. Looked up from germline, CDR1 is SNHLY and CDR2 is FYNNEI. The chain's CDR3 is CASGDGQGGEQYF. CDR3 nucleotide sequence: TGTGCCAGCGGGGATGGACAGGGCGGCGAGCAGTACTTC.

V gene TRBV19 combines with J gene TRBJ1-5; TRBD1 is a possible D gene (5 bases). Germline CDR1 is LNHDA and CDR2 is SQIVND (reference sequence). The CDR3 totals 16 residues. V was trimmed by 8 bases and J by 7 bases, leaving 24 bases between them. The chain's CDR3 is CASSAGGGTSGQPQHF. The CDR3 bases are TGTGCCAGTTCCGCCGGCGGGGGGACTAGCGGGCAGCCCCAGCATTTT. Looking up the rest from reference TRBV19 and TRBJ1-5 gives the full variable domain: DGGITQSPKYLFRKEGQNVTLSCEQNLNHDAMYWYRQDPGQGLRLIYYSQIVNDFQKGDIAEGYSVSREKKESFPLTVTSAQKNPTAFYLCASSAGGGTSGQPQHFGDGTRLSIL.

V usage is TRBV28 and J usage is TRBJ2-7; TRBD1 aligns across 9 bases. Germline-derived CDR1 and CDR2 are MDHEN and SYDVKM. Trimming took 2 bases from V and 2 from J; bases not matched to a gene: 7. There are 16 residues in the CDR3. CDR3 sequence reads: CASSLANRGPPYEQYF. The CDR3 nucleotides read TGTGCCAGCAGTTTAGCAAACAGGGGGCCCCCCTACGAGCAGTACTTC.

The rearrangement joins TRBV4-1 to TRBJ1-5; D ambiguous. The CDR3 runs 13 residues. Between the trimmed V and J ends, which lost 0 bases and 6 bases, there was a span of 6 bases. Germline V gene data show CDR1 as MGHRA and CDR2 as YSYEKL. CDR3 residues: CASSQELGQPQHF. CDR3 DNA: TGCGCCAGCAGCCAAGAGTTGGGTCAGCCCCAGCATTTT.

The chain joins TRBV28 to TRBJ2-1; 13 positions agree with TRBD2. Trimming took 2 bases from V and 7 from J; bases not matched to a gene: 23. Germline V gene data show CDR1 as MDHEN and CDR2 as SYDVKM. The CDR3 is 22 residues long. CDR3 protein: CASSLRSGVAWTSGGSVNEQFF. CDR3 nucleotide sequence: TGTGCCAGCAGTTTACGGAGTGGTGTGGCCTGGACTAGCGGGGGATCGGTGAATGAGCAGTTCTTC.

The CDR3 DNA reads TGTGCCAGCAGCTTGGCAGGCCGCGTCTACAATGAGCAGTTCTTC. Translating gives CASSLAGRVYNEQFF. The chain combines TRBV5-4 with TRBJ2-1; no clear D gene. CDR3 size: 15 residues. Trimming removed 0 bases from V and 3 bases from J, with 10 bases in between. Per the germline V gene, CDR1 is SGHNT and CDR2 is YYREEE (reference sequence).

The chain recombines TRBV5-1 with TRBJ1-1; D remains ambiguous. Per germline, CDR1 SGHRS and CDR2 YFSETQ. Trimming took off 7 bases at V and 7 bases at J, with 20 bases between the two ends. This CDR3 has 14 amino acids. The CDR3 nucleotides read TGCGCCAGCCGAGATGTGAACGCCGCGTTTGAAGCTTTCTTT. Translated: CASRDVNAAFEAFF.

CDR3 sequence (DNA): TGTGCCAGCAGCTTAGATCGGGGTGGGACAGATACGCAGTATTTT. This gives the protein CASSLDRGGTDTQYF. V is TRBV7-2 and J is TRBJ2-3, with D perhaps matching TRBD2 (5 bases). Germline loops: CDR1 SGHTA, CDR2 FQGNSA. Trimming cost V 1 base and J 3 bases, with 11 bases left between them. There are 15 residues in the CDR3.

The chain joins TRBV27 to TRBJ1-2; D remains ambiguous. Germline CDR1 and CDR2: MNHEY and SMNVEV (reference sequence). Trimming cost V 6 bases and J 7 bases, with 9 bases left between them. The CDR3 length is 11 residues. In DNA form, the CDR3 reads TGTGCCAGCAGCCCCGGTTTTGGCTACACCTTC. It encodes CASSPGFGYTF.

This sequence joins TRBV18 and TRBJ2-7, with D unresolved. The ends were cut back, 2 bases at V and 6 bases at J, with 11 bases in the middle. The CDR3 totals 13 residues. The V gene's germline CDR1 is KGHSH and CDR2 LQKENI. The CDR3 protein is CASSPVTSGEQYF. The CDR3 region has the DNA TGTGCCAGCTCACCAGTGACCAGTGGCGAGCAGTACTTC.

Points on this clone: This sequence may be a read error, since a much larger clone differs from it by one base. The chain couples TRBV30 to TRBJ2-5, with D hard to call. TRBJ2-7 explains the end of the DNA better; the J call may be wrong. The CDR3 consists of 11 residues. The germline CDR1 and CDR2 sequences are GTSNPN and SVGIG (reference sequence). Here the CDR3 reads CARTAGYEQYF. The CDR3 DNA follows: TGTGCCCGGACGGCCGGTTACGAGCAGTACTTC.

The chain is built from TRBV7-3 and TRBJ1-1, with a weak D call TRBD1 (6 bases). The germline gives CDR1 SGHTA, CDR2 FQGTGA. V gave up 3 bases and J gave up 5 bases, with 10 bases separating them. The CDR3 extends over 13 amino acids. CDR3 nucleotide sequence: TGTGCCAGCAGCTTTGGGGGCCGGACTGAAGCTTTCTTT. Its protein is CASSFGGRTEAFF.

The J gene is TRBJ2-1, the V gene TRBV18; 11 bases are a match to TRBD2. This CDR3 contains 13 residues. Germline V lookup: CDR1 KGHSH, CDR2 LQKENI. The V gene end was trimmed by 8 bases and the J gene end by 10 bases; junction bases not matched to a gene: 7. The CDR3: CASGPSGRNEQFF. The CDR3 coding sequence is TGTGCCAGCGGTCCTAGCGGGAGGAACGAGCAGTTCTTC.